This T cell receptor beta chain came from a study of T cells in Graves' hyperthyroidism and ophthalmopathy. For the study at large: Prior to any treatment, at the point of initial diagnosis, peripheral blood was collected.

Amplification of TCR beta CDR3 regions used RNA as the template. During a first-round RT-PCR of the TCR CDR3, the HTBI primer set was used. Each CDR3 protein gets one entry after TCRdb re-called the multiplex PCR reads with MiXCR. The table shows a few hundred thousand distinct CDR3 sequences, with about a sixth occurring only once. V gave up 3 bases and J gave up 8 bases, with 16 bases separating them. The CDR3 is made up of 13 amino acids. Germline values: CDR1 GTSNPN, CDR2 SVGIG (reference sequence). Findings and limits, study-wide: Median prediction lead before ophthalmopathy onset was 5.5 to 7 months with the model. Stable hyperthyroidism and ophthalmopathy were separated using 13 V-J signatures.

This clonotype was observed at least ten times. Its antigen is not identified. This chain joins TRBV30 and TRBJ1-2; TRBD1 might be the D (5 bases). The clonotype originates from a middle-aged woman with Graves' ophthalmopathy. Sequencing was done on a sample of blood. The DNA of the CDR3 is TGTGCCTGGAGGGCCCTAGGGGCGGAAGGCTACACCTTC. Amino acids: CAWRALGAEGYTF.